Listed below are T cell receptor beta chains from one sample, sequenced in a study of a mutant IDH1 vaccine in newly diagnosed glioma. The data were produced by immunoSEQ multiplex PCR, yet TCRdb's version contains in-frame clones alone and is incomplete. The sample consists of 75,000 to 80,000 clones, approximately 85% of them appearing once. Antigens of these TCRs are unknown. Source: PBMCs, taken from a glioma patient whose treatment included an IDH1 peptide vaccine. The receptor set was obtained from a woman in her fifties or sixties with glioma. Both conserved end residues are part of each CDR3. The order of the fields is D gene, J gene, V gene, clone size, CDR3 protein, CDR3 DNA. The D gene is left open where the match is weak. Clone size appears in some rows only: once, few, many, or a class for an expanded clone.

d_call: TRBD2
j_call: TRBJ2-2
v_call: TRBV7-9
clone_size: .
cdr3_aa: CASSFSGRSPGELFF
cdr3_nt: TGTGCCAGCAGCTTTAGCGGGAGATCCCCCGGGGAGCTGTTTTTT

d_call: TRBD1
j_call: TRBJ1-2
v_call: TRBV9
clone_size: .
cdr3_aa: CASSAGPEEGRGDYGYTF
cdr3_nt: TGTGCCAGCAGCGCGGGTCCGGAGGAGGGCAGGGGGGACTATGGCTACACCTTC

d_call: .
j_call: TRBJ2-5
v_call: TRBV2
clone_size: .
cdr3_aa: CASSDGRGRTPAETQYF
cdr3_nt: TGTGCCAGCAGTGATGGCCGGGGGCGGACCCCCGCAGAGACCCAGTACTTC

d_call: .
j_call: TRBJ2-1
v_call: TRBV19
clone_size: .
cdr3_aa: CASSQVSYNEQFF
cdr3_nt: TGTGCCAGTAGTCAAGTCTCCTACAATGAGCAGTTCTTC

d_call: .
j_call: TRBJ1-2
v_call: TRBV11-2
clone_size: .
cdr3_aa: CASSLMEGKYGYTF
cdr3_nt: TGTGCCAGCAGCTTAATGGAAGGGAAGTATGGCTACACCTTC

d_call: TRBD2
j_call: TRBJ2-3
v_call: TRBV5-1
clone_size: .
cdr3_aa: CASSFGTSGLSTDTQYF
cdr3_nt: TGCGCCAGCAGCTTCGGGACTAGCGGGCTAAGCACAGATACGCAGTATTTT

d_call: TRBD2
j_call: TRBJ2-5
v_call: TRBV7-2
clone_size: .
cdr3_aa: CASSYSLAGDGQETQYF
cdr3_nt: TGTGCCAGCAGCTATTCCCTAGCGGGAGACGGCCAAGAGACCCAGTACTTC

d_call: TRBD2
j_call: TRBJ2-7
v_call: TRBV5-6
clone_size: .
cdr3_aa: CASSLRGTRSAEQYF
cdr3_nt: TGTGCCAGCAGCTTGAGGGGGACTAGAAGTGCCGAGCAGTACTTC

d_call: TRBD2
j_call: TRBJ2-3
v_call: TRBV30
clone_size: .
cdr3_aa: CAWSVASGRADTQYF
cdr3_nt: TGTGCCTGGAGTGTGGCTAGCGGGAGGGCAGATACGCAGTATTTT

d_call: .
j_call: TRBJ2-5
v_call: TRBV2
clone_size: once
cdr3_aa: CASMRDEETQYF
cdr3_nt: TGTGCCAGCATGAGAGACGAAGAGACCCAGTACTTC

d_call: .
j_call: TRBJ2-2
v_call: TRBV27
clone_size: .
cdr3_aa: CASSFRGRGNTGELFF
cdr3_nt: TGTGCCAGCAGTTTCCGGGGCAGGGGGAACACCGGGGAGCTGTTTTTT

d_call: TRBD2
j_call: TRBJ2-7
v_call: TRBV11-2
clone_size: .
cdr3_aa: CASSLAGSLAGYYEQYF
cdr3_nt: TGTGCCAGCAGCTTAGCGGGGTCCCTAGCGGGATACTACGAGCAGTACTTC

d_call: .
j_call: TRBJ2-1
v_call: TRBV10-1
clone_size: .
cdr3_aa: CASSEKQGRTYNEQFF
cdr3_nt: TGCGCCAGCAGTGAGAAGCAGGGGCGCACCTACAATGAGCAGTTCTTC

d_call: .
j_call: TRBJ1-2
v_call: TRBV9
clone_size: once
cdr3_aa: CASSVGGEEYGYTF
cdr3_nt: TGTGCCAGCAGCGTAGGAGGGGAGGAATATGGCTACACCTTC

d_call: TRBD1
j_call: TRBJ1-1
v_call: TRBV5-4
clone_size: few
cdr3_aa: CASSNPGQVNTEAFF
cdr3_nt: TGTGCCAGCAGCAACCCGGGACAGGTGAACACTGAAGCTTTCTTT

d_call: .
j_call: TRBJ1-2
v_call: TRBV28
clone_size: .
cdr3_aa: CASSFWSFYGYTF
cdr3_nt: TGTGCCAGCAGTTTCTGGTCTTTCTATGGCTACACCTTC

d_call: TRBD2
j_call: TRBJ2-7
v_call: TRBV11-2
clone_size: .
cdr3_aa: CASSSTSGTYEQYF
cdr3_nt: TGTGCCAGCAGCTCGACTAGCGGGACCTACGAGCAGTACTTC

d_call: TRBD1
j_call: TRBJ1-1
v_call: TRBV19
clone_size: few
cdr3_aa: CASTGGRAEAFF
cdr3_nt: TGTGCCAGTACAGGGGGACGGGCTGAAGCTTTCTTT

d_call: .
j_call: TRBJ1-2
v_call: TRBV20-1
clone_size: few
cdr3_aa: CSASRLTGYTF
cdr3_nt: TGCAGTGCTAGCAGGCTGACTGGCTACACCTTC

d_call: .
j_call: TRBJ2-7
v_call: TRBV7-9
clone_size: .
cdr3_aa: CASKGTVSYEQYF
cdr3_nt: TGTGCCAGCAAGGGGACGGTCTCCTACGAGCAGTACTTC

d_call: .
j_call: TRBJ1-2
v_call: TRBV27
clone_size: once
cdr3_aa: CASSFGAGAAAVGYTF
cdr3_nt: TGTGCCAGCAGTTTTGGGGCCGGGGCTGCGGCCGTTGGCTACACCTTC

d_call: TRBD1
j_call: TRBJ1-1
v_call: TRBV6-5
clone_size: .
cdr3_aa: CASIGRGQGTEAFF
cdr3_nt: TGTGCCAGCATAGGGAGGGGACAGGGTACTGAAGCTTTCTTT

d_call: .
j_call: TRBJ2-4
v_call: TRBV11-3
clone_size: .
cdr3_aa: CASSLDAKNIQYF
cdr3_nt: TGTGCCAGCAGCTTAGATGCGAAAAACATTCAGTACTTC

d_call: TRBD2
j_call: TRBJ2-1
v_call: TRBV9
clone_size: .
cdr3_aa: CASSPSSGAYNEQFF
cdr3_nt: TGTGCCAGCAGCCCCTCTAGCGGGGCTTACAATGAGCAGTTCTTC

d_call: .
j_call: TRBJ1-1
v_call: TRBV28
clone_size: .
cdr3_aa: CASSIGTLEAFF
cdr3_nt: TGTGCCAGCAGTATAGGGACGCTGGAAGCTTTCTTT

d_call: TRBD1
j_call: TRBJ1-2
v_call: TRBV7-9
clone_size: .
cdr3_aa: CASSLDGQGVDGYTF
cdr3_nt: TGTGCCAGCAGTCTCGACGGACAGGGAGTGGACGGCTACACCTTC

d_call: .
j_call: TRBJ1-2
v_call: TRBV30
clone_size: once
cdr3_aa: CAWSVGGLCTF
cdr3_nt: TGTGCCTGGAGTGTAGGGGGGTTGTGCACCTTC

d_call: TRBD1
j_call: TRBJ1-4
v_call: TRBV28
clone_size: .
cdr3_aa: CASRPRGGWEKLFF
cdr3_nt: TGTGCCAGCAGGCCGCGAGGGGGCTGGGAAAAACTGTTTTTT

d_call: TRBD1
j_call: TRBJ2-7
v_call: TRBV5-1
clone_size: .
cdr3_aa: CASSPGTDLYEQYF
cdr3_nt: TGCGCCAGCAGCCCCGGGACAGACCTCTACGAGCAGTACTTC

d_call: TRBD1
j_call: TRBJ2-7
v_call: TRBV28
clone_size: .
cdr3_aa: CASSSGDRAAGEQYF
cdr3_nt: TGTGCCAGCAGTTCGGGGGACAGGGCAGCGGGCGAGCAGTACTTC

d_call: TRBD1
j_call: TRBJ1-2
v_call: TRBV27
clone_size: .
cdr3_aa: CASSLSRTGGTYGYTF
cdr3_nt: TGTGCCAGCAGTTTATCGAGGACAGGGGGCACCTATGGCTACACCTTC

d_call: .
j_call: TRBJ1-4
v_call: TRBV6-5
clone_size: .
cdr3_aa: CASTLAWGANEKLFF
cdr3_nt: TGTGCCAGCACTCTTGCGTGGGGGGCTAATGAAAAACTGTTTTTT

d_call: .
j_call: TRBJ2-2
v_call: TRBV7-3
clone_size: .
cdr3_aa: CASSTSGVAGELFF
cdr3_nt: TGTGCCAGCTCGACCTCAGGGGTTGCCGGGGAGCTGTTTTTT

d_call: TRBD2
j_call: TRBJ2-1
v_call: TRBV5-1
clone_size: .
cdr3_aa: CASSPGLAGGRNEQFF
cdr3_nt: TGCGCCAGCAGCCCCGGACTAGCGGGAGGGCGGAATGAGCAGTTCTTC

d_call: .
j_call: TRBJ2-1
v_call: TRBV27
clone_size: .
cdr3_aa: CASSPGRKNEQFF
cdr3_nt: TGTGCCAGCAGTCCCGGGAGAAAGAATGAGCAGTTCTTC

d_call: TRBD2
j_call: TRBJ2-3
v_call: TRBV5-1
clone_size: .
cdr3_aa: CASSPGTITDTQYF
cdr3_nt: TGCGCCAGCAGCCCTGGGACTATCACAGATACGCAGTATTTT

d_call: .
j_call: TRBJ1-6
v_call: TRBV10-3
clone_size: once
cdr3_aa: CATGGASSYNSPLHF
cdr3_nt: TGTGCCACCGGGGGGGCGAGCTCCTATAATTCACCCCTCCACTTT

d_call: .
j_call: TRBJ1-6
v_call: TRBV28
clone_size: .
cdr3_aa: CASSLGGGSPLHF
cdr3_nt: TGTGCCAGCAGTTTGGGCGGGGGCTCACCCCTCCACTTT

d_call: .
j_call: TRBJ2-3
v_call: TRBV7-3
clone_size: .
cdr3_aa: CASSLGTTPYDTQYF
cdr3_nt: TGTGCCAGCAGCCTCGGGACAACCCCTTATGATACGCAGTATTTT

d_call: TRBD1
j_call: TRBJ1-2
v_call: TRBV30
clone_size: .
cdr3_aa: CACFTGGSNYGYTF
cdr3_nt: TGTGCCTGTTTTACAGGGGGCAGCAACTATGGCTACACCTTC

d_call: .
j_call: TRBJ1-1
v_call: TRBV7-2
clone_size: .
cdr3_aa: CASGRYTEAFF
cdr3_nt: TGTGCCAGCGGACGGTACACTGAAGCTTTCTTT